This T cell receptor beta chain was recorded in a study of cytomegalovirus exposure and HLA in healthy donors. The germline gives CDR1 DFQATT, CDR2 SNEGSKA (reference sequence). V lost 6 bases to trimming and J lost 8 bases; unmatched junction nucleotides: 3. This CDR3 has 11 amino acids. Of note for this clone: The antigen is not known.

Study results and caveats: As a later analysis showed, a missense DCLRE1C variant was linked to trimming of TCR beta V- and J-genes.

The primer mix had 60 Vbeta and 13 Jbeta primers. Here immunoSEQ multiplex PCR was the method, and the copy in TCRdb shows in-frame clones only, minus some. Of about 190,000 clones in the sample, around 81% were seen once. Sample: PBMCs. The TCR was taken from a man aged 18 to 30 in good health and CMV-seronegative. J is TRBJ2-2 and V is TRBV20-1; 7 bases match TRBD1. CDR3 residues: CSARQGGELFF. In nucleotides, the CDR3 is TGCAGTGCCCGACAGGGAGGGGAGCTGTTTTTT.